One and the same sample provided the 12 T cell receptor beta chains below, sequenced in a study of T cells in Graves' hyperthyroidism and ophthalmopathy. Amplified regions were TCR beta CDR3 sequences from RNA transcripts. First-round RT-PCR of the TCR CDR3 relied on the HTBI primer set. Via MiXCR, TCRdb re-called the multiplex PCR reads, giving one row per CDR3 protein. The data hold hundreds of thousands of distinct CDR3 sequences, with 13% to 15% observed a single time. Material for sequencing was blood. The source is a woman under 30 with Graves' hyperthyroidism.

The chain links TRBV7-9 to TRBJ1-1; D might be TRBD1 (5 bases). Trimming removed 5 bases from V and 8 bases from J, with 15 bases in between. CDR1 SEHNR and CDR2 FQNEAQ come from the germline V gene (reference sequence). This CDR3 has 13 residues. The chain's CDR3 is CASSTQDHPEAFF. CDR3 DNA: TGTGCCAGCAGCACACAGGACCACCCAGAAGCTTTCTTT.

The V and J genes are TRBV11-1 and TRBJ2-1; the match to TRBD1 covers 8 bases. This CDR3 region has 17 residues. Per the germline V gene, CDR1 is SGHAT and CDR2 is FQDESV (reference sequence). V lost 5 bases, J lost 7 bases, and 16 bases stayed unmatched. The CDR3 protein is CASSPLLGQGIRNEQFF. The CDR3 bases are TGTGCCAGCAGCCCTCTACTCGGACAGGGAATTAGGAATGAGCAGTTCTTC.

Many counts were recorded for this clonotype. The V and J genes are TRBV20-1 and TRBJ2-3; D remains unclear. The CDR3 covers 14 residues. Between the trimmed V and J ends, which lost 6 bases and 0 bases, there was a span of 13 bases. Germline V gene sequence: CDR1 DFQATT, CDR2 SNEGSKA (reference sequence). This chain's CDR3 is CSASPRASTDTQYF. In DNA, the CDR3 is TGCAGTGCCAGCCCTCGGGCTAGCACAGATACGCAGTATTTT.

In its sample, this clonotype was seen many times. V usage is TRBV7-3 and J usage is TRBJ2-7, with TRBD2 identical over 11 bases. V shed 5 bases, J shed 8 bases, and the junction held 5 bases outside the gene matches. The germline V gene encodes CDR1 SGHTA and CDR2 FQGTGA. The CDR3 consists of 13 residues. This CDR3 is CASSLGTSGKQYF. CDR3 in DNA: TGTGCCAGCAGCCTGGGGACTAGCGGAAAGCAGTACTTC. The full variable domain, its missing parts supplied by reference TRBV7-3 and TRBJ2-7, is GAGVSQTPSNKVTEKGKYVELRCDPISGHTALYWYRQSLGQGPEFLIYFQGTGAADDSGLPNDRFFAVRPEGSVSTLKIQRTERGDSAVYLCASSLGTSGKQYFGPGTRLTVT.

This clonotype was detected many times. CDR3 in DNA: TGTGCCTGGAGTGTAACGGGGGTCCATGAGCAGTTCTTC. This sequence encodes CAWSVTGVHEQFF. V and J are TRBV30 and TRBJ2-1, with D perhaps matching TRBD2 (6 bases). V lost 0 bases and J lost 8, with 11 bases in between. This CDR3 has 13 amino acids. The germline V gene encodes CDR1 GTSNPN and CDR2 SVGIG (reference sequence).

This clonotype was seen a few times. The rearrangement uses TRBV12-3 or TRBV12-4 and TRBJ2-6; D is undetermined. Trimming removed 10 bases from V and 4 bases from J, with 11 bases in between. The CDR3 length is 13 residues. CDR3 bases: TGTGCCATCGAAGTTTGGGGGGCCAACGTCCTGACTTTC. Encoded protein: CAIEVWGANVLTF.

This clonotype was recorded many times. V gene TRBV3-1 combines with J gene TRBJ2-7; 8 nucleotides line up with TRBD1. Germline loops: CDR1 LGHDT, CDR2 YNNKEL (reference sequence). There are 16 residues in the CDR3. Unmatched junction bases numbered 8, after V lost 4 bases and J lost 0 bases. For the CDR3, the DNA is TGTGCCAGCAGCCCATCGGGGACAGGCGTCTCCTACGAGCAGTACTTC. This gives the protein CASSPSGTGVSYEQYF.

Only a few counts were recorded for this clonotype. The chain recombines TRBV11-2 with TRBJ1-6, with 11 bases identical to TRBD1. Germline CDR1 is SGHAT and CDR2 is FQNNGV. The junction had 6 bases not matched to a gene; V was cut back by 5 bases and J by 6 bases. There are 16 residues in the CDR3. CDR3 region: CASSRRDRGTNSPLHF. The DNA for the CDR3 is TGTGCCAGCAGCAGGAGGGACAGGGGGACTAATTCACCCCTCCACTTT.

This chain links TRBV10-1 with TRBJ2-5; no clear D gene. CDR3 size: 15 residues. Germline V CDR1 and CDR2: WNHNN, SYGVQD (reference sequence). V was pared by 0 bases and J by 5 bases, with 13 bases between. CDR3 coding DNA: TGCGCCAGCAGTGAGTCCAGAGTCCTGGGGGAGACCCAGTACTTC. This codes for CASSESRVLGETQYF.

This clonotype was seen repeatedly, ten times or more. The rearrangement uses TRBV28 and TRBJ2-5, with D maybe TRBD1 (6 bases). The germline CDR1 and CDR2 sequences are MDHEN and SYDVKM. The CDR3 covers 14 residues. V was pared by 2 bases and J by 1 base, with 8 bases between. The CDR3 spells CASSLTGFQETQYF. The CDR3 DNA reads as TGTGCCAGCAGTTTAACAGGGTTCCAAGAGACCCAGTACTTC.

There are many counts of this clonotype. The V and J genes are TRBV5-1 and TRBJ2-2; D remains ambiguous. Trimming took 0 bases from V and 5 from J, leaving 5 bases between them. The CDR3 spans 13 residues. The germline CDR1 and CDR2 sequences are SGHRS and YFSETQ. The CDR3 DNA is TGCGCCAGCAGCTTGGTCCGGACCGGGGAGCTGTTTTTT. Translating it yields CASSLVRTGELFF.

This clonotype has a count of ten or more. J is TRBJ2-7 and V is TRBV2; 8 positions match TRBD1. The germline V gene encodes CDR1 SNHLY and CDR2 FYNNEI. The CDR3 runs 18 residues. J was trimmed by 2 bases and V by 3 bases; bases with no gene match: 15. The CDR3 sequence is CASSERHPGQGAAYEQYF. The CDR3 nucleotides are TGTGCCAGCAGTGAGCGACATCCCGGGCAGGGGGCCGCCTACGAGCAGTACTTC.